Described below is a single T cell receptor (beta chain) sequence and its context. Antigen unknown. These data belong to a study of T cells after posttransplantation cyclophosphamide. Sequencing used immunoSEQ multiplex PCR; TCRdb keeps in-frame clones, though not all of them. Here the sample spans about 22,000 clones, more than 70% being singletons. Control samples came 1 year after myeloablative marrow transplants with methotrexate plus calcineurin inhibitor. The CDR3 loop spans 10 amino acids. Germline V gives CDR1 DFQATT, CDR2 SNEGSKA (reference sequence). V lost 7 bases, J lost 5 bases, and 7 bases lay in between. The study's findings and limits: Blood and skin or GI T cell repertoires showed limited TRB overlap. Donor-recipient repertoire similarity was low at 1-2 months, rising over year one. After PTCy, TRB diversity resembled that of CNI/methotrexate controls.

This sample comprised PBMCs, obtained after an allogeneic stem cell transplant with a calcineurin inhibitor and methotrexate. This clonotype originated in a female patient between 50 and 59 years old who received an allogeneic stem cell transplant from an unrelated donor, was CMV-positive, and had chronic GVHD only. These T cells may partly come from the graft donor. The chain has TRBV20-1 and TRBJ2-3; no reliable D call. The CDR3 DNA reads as TGCAGTGGTCAGATAGATACGCAGTATTTT. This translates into CSGQIDTQYF.